This entry lists 5 T cell receptor beta chains sequenced from one sample in a study of T cells after posttransplantation cyclophosphamide. Cells defined as naive were viable CD3+CD4+ or CD3+CD8+ and CCR7+CD45RA+CD45RO-CD95-CD27+CD28+. Measured with immunoSEQ multiplex PCR; TCRdb has only the in-frame clones, and not every one. The data hold about 31,000 clones, with 91% observed a single time. Material for sequencing was naive CD4+ T cells sorted from blood. These receptors all come from a man in his thirties or forties in good health and a related stem cell transplant donor.

The chain links TRBV5-4 to TRBJ1-1, with TRBD1 as a possible D gene (5 bases). The germline V and J ends were trimmed by 1 base and 5 bases, with 15 bases remaining between them. There are 15 residues in the CDR3. CDR1 and CDR2 (germline): SGHNT, YYREEE (reference sequence). CDR3 in amino acids: CASSLFQGGFTEAFF. The CDR3 nucleotides are TGTGCCAGCAGCTTGTTCCAGGGAGGTTTTACTGAAGCTTTCTTT.

V and J are TRBV5-1 and TRBJ2-2; TRBD2 is a possible D gene (5 bases). Between the trimmed V and J ends, which lost 4 bases and 0 bases, there was a span of 10 bases. CDR3 length: 15 residues. Germline V CDR1 and CDR2: SGHRS, YFSETQ. DNA for the CDR3: TGCGCCAGCAGCCCCGGGAACACGAACACCGGGGAGCTGTTTTTT. It is translated as CASSPGNTNTGELFF.

The chain recombines TRBV5-1 with TRBJ2-2, with D possibly TRBD1 on 7 matching bases. Germline loops: CDR1 SGHRS, CDR2 YFSETQ. The CDR3 has 16 amino acids. Trimming left V 2 bases short and J 5 bases short, with 16 bases between. This CDR3 reads CASSFGGGRSTGELFF. CDR3 coding DNA: TGCGCCAGCAGCTTCGGAGGGGGCCGTAGTACCGGGGAGCTGTTTTTT.

The chain couples TRBV5-1 to TRBJ2-1; 8 bases align to TRBD2. Germline CDR1 reads SGHRS; CDR2 reads YFSETQ. Germline trimming cut 3 bases from V and 8 bases from J; bases unmatched to any gene: 10. The CDR3 consists of 15 residues. The CDR3 bases are TGCGCCAGCAGCTCGGGGGGGGCCACCGTTTATGAGCAGTTCTTC. The encoded protein is CASSSGGATVYEQFF.

A few counts support this clone. The chain is built from TRBV9 and TRBJ1-4; D possibly corresponds to TRBD1 (5 bases). Germline V gene data show CDR1 as SGDLS and CDR2 as YYNGEE. The CDR3 length is 15 residues. The germline V and J ends were trimmed by 0 bases and 7 bases, with 13 bases remaining between them. CDR3 nucleotides: TGTGCCAGCAGCGTAGTGGGAAGGGGCACTGAAAAACTGTTTTTT. It codes for CASSVVGRGTEKLFF.